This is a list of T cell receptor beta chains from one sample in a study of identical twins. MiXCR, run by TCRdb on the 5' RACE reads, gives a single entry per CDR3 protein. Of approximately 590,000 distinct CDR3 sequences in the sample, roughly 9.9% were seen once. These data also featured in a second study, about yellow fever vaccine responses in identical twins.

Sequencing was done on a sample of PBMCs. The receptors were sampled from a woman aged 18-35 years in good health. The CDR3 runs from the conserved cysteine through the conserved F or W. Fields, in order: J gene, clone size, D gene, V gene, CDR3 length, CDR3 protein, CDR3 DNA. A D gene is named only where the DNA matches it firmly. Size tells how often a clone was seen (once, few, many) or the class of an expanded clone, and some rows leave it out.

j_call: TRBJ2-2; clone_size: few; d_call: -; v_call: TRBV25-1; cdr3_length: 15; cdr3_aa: CASSASTGRTGELFF; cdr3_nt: TGTGCCAGCAGTGCCAGCACAGGGCGCACCGGGGAGCTGTTTTTT
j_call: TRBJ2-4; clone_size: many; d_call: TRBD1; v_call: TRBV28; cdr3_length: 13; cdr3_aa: CASSGGQKNIQYF; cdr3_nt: TGTGCCAGCAGTGGGGGACAGAAAAACATTCAGTACTTC
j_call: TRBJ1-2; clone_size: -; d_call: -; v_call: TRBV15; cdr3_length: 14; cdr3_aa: CATGEGGEFYGYTF; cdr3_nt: TGTGCCACCGGGGAGGGAGGGGAATTCTATGGCTACACCTTC
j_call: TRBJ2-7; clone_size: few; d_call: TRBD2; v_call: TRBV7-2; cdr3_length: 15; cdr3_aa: CASSLRTSGVHEQYF; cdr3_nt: TGTGCCAGCAGCCTCAGGACTAGCGGGGTCCACGAGCAGTACTTC
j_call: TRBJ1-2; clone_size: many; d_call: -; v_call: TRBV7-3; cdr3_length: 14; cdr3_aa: CASAPGGVSYGYTF; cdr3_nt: TGTGCCAGCGCCCCGGGGGGAGTGAGCTATGGCTACACCTTC
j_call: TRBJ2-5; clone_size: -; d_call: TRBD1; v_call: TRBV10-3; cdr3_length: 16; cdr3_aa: CAIRLPQGAKWETQYF; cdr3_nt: TGTGCCATCAGGCTCCCCCAGGGGGCTAAATGGGAGACCCAGTACTTC
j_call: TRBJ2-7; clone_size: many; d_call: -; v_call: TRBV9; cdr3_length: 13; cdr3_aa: CASSVGSSYEQYF; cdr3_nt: TGTGCCAGCAGCGTAGGGTCATCCTACGAGCAGTACTTC
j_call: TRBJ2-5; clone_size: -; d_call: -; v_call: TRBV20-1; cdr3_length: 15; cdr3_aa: CSAELRAGKGETQYF; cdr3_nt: TGCAGTGCCGAACTTCGAGCAGGGAAAGGGGAGACCCAGTACTTC
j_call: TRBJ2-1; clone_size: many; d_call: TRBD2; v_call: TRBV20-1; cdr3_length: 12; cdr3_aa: CSATSGNNEQFF; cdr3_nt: TGCAGTGCGACTAGCGGCAACAATGAGCAGTTCTTC
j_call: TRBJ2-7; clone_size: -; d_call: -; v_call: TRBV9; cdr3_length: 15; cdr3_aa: CASSPHGPTSYEQYF; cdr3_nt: TGTGCCAGCAGCCCCCACGGACCCACCTCCTACGAGCAGTACTTC